These 18 T cell receptor beta chains were all obtained from the same sample, sequenced in a study of cytomegalovirus exposure and HLA in healthy donors. The study ran its PCR with 60 Vbeta and 13 Jbeta primers. The repertoire was sequenced with immunoSEQ multiplex PCR; TCRdb's copy has only in-frame clones and lacks some. This table holds about 160,000 clones, approximately 76% found once. The sequencing input was PBMCs. Receptors were obtained from a man aged 55 to 70 in good health and CMV-seronegative.

The chain employs TRBV4-3 and TRBJ1-3; 9 positions agree with TRBD1. J was trimmed by 6 bases and V by 1 base; bases with no gene match: 7. The V gene's germline CDR1 is LGHNA and CDR2 YSLEER. The CDR3 is made up of 16 amino acids. CDR3 coding DNA: TGCGCCAGCAGCCAAGTTCCCGGGACAGGGTTAAACACCATATATTTT. Its protein product is CASSQVPGTGLNTIYF.

The rearrangement uses TRBV6-5 and TRBJ2-7, with 14 bases fitting TRBD2. The CDR3 spans 15 residues. The ends lost 2 bases at V and 3 bases at J; junction bases unmatched: 0. Germline V gene data show CDR1 as MNHEY and CDR2 as SVGAGI. The CDR3 DNA is TGTGCCAGCAGTTACGGGACTAGCGGGAGCTACGAGCAGTACTTC. Protein: CASSYGTSGSYEQYF.

V and J are TRBV13 and TRBJ1-4; D is perhaps TRBD1 (5 bases). The CDR3 covers 15 residues. The ends were cut back, 2 bases at V and 8 bases at J, with 15 bases in the middle. The germline CDR1 and CDR2 sequences are PRHDT and FYEKMQ (reference sequence). Here the CDR3 DNA reads TGTGCCAGCAGCTTATATAACACAGGAAGCGAAAAACTGTTTTTT. Translation gives CASSLYNTGSEKLFF. Drawing the rest from reference TRBV13 and TRBJ1-4, the complete variable domain is AAGVIQSPRHLIKEKRETATLKCYPIPRHDTVYWYQQGPGQDPQFLISFYEKMQSDKGSIPDRFSAQQFSDYHSELNMSSLELGDSALYFCASSLYNTGSEKLFFGSGTQLSVL.

This chain links TRBV5-6 with TRBJ2-4; 9 nucleotides align to TRBD1. V was pared by 4 bases and J by 7 bases, with 6 bases of the junction left unmatched. CDR1 and CDR2 from the germline V gene are SGHDT and YYEEEE. This CDR3 is built from 14 residues. CDR3 nucleotides: TGTGCCAGCAGCAGGACAGGGGCGGGTAACATTCAGTACTTC. Residues: CASSRTGAGNIQYF.

CDR3 loop: CASSPPGAYAGEAYEQYF. In DNA form, the CDR3 reads TGTGCCAGCTCACCACCGGGCGCGTATGCAGGGGAAGCCTACGAGCAGTACTTC. The chain combines TRBV18 with TRBJ2-7, with a tentative D call TRBD1 (6 bases). Germline V gene data show CDR1 as KGHSH and CDR2 as LQKENI. This CDR3 contains 18 residues. V lost 0 bases and J lost 2, with 20 bases in between. The full variable domain, rest sourced from reference TRBV18 and TRBJ2-7, is NAGVMQNPRHLVRRRGQEARLRCSPMKGHSHVYWYRQLPEEGLKFMVYLQKENIIDESGMPKERFSAEFPKEGPSILRIQQVVRGDSAAYFCASSPPGAYAGEAYEQYFGPGTRLTVT.

The chain recombines TRBV5-8 with TRBJ2-1; possible D gene TRBD2, 5 bases. V was clipped by 1 base and J by 5 bases, with 13 bases between them. This CDR3 has 15 amino acids. Germline V gives CDR1 SGHTS, CDR2 YDEGEE. The CDR3 is CASSLRSGRHNEQFF. The CDR3 DNA is TGTGCCAGCAGCTTGAGGAGCGGCCGACACAATGAGCAGTTCTTC.

The chain is built from TRBV29-1 and TRBJ2-1, with 8 bases aligning to TRBD1. The CDR3 sequence is 14 residues long. Germline assignment: CDR1 SQVTM and CDR2 ANQGSEA. V lost 6 bases to trimming and J lost 6 bases; unmatched junction nucleotides: 10. In nucleotides, the CDR3 is TGCAGCGTACAGGGGGGCCCGGTCGTCAATGAGCAGTTCTTC. Protein: CSVQGGPVVNEQFF.

V and J are TRBV7-9 and TRBJ2-1; D may be TRBD2 (5 bases). CDR1 and CDR2 (germline): SEHNR, FQNEAQ (reference sequence). Trimming left V 4 bases short and J 8 bases short, with 15 bases between. CDR3 length: 14 amino acids. The CDR3 spells CASSYTLVIDEQFF. The CDR3 nucleotides read TGTGCCAGCAGCTACACACTAGTTATAGATGAGCAGTTCTTC.

The chain is built from TRBV10-1 and TRBJ2-7; D might be TRBD2 (5 bases). V was trimmed by 3 bases and J by 3 bases, leaving 6 bases between them. Germline V gene sequence: CDR1 WNHNN, CDR2 SYGVQD (reference sequence). The CDR3 contains 12 residues. The CDR3 sequence: CASSETSYEQYF. The CDR3 nucleotides read TGCGCCAGCAGTGAAACTAGCTACGAGCAGTACTTC.

The V gene is TRBV7-7, the J gene TRBJ2-2, with 10 bases lining up with TRBD2. The trim removed 1 base at V and 8 bases at J, leaving 10 bases unmatched. Looked up from germline, CDR1 is SSHAT and CDR2 is FNYEAQ (reference sequence). This CDR3 contains 17 residues. CDR3 sequence reads: CASSLVQSSGRSGELFF. The DNA of the CDR3 is TGTGCCAGCAGCTTAGTACAATCTAGCGGGAGATCGGGGGAGCTGTTTTTT.

This rearrangement joins TRBV11-3 to TRBJ2-3; 14 bases line up with TRBD2. V lost 1 base, J lost 6 bases, and 3 bases stayed unmatched. The CDR3 covers 16 residues. In germline, CDR1 is SGHNT, CDR2 YENEEA. For the CDR3, the DNA is TGTGCCAGCAGCTTAGGGGGGACTAGCGGGAGTGATACGCAGTATTTT. As protein: CASSLGGTSGSDTQYF.

This clone has just a few counts. V is TRBV5-1 and J is TRBJ2-1, with 10 bases that match TRBD1. Germline V lookup: CDR1 SGHRS, CDR2 YFSETQ. The CDR3 length is 16 residues. Trimming at V came to 0 bases and at J to 3 bases, leaving 3 bases not matched to a gene. CDR3 nucleotides: TGCGCCAGCAGCTTGGCCGGGACAGGGGTCTACAATGAGCAGTTCTTC. It specifies CASSLAGTGVYNEQFF. The full variable domain, completed using reference TRBV5-1 and TRBJ2-1, is KAGVTQTPRYLIKTRGQQVTLSCSPISGHRSVSWYQQTPGQGLQFLFEYFSETQRNKGNFPGRFSGRQFSNSRSEMNVSTLELGDSALYLCASSLAGTGVYNEQFFGPGTRLTVL.

This CDR3 reads CASSFFLGGRSPLHF. Here the CDR3 DNA reads TGTGCCAGCAGTTTTTTTTTAGGGGGTCGATCACCCCTCCACTTT. The chain uses TRBV27 and TRBJ1-6; tentative D call: TRBD1 (6 bases). V was shortened by 3 bases and J by 10 bases, with 16 bases between the two germline ends. Germline assignment: CDR1 MNHEY and CDR2 SMNVEV (reference sequence). The length of the CDR3 is 15 residues.

Regarding this clone: The identical CDR3 is also encoded by other nucleotide sequences in the sample. The rearrangement links TRBV6-5 to TRBJ2-7; 9 bases line up with TRBD1. The CDR3 loop spans 15 amino acids. Looked up from germline, CDR1 is MNHEY and CDR2 is SVGAGI. V was pared by 5 bases and J by 3 bases, with 8 bases of the junction left unmatched. In nucleotides, the CDR3 is TGTGCCAGCAGTCGGACAGGGGTGCAGTACTACGAGCAGTACTTC. Translation gives CASSRTGVQYYEQYF.

V usage is TRBV4-3 and J usage is TRBJ1-2; TRBD1 matches at 8 bases. The CDR3 is 16 residues long. Germline V gene sequence: CDR1 LGHNA, CDR2 YSLEER. With 0 bases clipped from V and 2 bases from J, the junction kept 5 bases outside the gene matches. Written as DNA, the CDR3 is TGCGCCAGCAGCCAAGATTACAGGGGGGAAAACTATGGCTACACCTTC. The encoded protein is CASSQDYRGENYGYTF.

This rearrangement joins TRBV7-9 to TRBJ1-6; no firm D call. V lost 1 base, J lost 7 bases, and 5 bases lay in between. Germline lookup yields CDR1 SEHNR and CDR2 FQNEAQ (reference sequence). This CDR3 is built from 13 residues. CDR3 DNA sequence: TGTGCCAGCAGCTTAGAAGAGAATTCACCCCTCCACTTT. The encoded protein is CASSLEENSPLHF.

The V gene is TRBV5-1, the J gene TRBJ1-1, with TRBD1 as a possible D gene (6 bases). V dropped 4 bases and J dropped 3 bases, with 19 bases sitting between them. This CDR3 comprises 16 residues. Germline assignment: CDR1 SGHRS and CDR2 YFSETQ. The CDR3 reads CASSPRGSRVDTEAFF. The CDR3 DNA is TGCGCCAGCAGCCCGAGGGGGTCTCGAGTTGACACTGAAGCTTTCTTT.

This clone was picked up a small number of times. The V call is TRBV2, the J call TRBJ2-4; possible D gene TRBD2, 6 bases. The CDR3 covers 19 residues. The germline V gene has CDR1 SNHLY and CDR2 FYNNEI. Deletions cut 5 bases from V and 11 bases from J, with 34 bases between. As DNA, the CDR3 is TGTGCCAGCAGTCCAACGCCCCTCTTCGGGAGACTAGGGGAATGGGTTCAGTACTTC. Translated, it gives CASSPTPLFGRLGEWVQYF.